Following are 9 T cell receptor beta chains from one sample sequenced in a study of human T cells and chemical hapten exposure. TCRdb ran MiXCR on the RACE reads and lists one entry per CDR3 protein. The repertoire consists of some 46,000 distinct CDR3 sequences, with 4.3% occurring once and the leading ten covering 1.5% to 2%. Sample time point: healthy volunteer bleed at 2 weeks. Unfractionated whole blood was the source from which total RNA was extracted. What was sequenced was whole blood. These receptors all stem from a female donor in good health. Some clones in this sample may be carry-over from other donors' samples.

This clonotype was detected a few times. This chain joins TRBV27 and TRBJ2-3; TRBD2 is a possible D gene (6 bases). Trimming pared 5 bases from V and 2 bases from J, leaving 17 bases between. Germline CDR1 and CDR2: MNHEY and SMNVEV (reference sequence). The CDR3 spans 16 residues. The DNA for the CDR3 is TGTGCCAGCAGTCCGGTCATCCGGGGGAACACAGATACGCAGTATTTT. Translation: CASSPVIRGNTDTQYF.

This chain joins TRBV6-6 and TRBJ1-5; unclear D gene. This CDR3 contains 15 residues. Germline assignment: CDR1 MNHNY and CDR2 SVGAGI (reference sequence). V was clipped by 6 bases and J by 0 bases, with 12 bases between them. CDR3 coding DNA: TGTGCCAGCAGGATCTTTCCCAATAGCAATCAGCCCCAGCATTTT. It encodes CASRIFPNSNQPQHF.

This clonotype was counted between two and nine times. The CDR3 DNA reads as TGCAGTGCTCCCGACCGGGGCCATCAGGGCTACACCTTC. It translates to CSAPDRGHQGYTF. The chain couples TRBV20-1 to TRBJ1-2, with a possible D match to TRBD1 (5 bases). This CDR3 contains 13 residues. The V and J ends lost 5 bases and 8 bases respectively, with 18 bases between them. Germline-derived CDR1 and CDR2 are DFQATT and SNEGSKA (reference sequence).

This clonotype showed up just a few times. The chain uses TRBV14 and TRBJ2-5, with 7 bases matching TRBD1. CDR1 and CDR2 (germline): SGHDN, FVKESK. V was pared by 4 bases and J by 0 bases, with 8 bases of the junction left unmatched. CDR3 length equals 16 residues. The DNA for the CDR3 is TGTGCCAGCAGCCCCCGACAGGGACGGTACCAAGAGACCCAGTACTTC. Translated: CASSPRQGRYQETQYF.

In its sample, this clonotype was seen many times. The V and J genes are TRBV6-4 and TRBJ2-3; a possible D gene is TRBD2 (6 bases). Germline assignment: CDR1 MRHNA and CDR2 SNTAGT. CDR3 length equals 14 residues. Trimming shortened V by 6 bases and J by 0 bases, and 10 bases separated the two germline ends. CDR3 bases: TGTGCCAGCAGATTAGCGGCTAGCACAGATACGCAGTATTTT. As protein: CASRLAASTDTQYF.

There are many counts of this clonotype. J is TRBJ2-7 and V is TRBV20-1, with a possible D match to TRBD2 (7 bases). The V gene's germline CDR1 is DFQATT and CDR2 SNEGSKA (reference sequence). V lost 6 bases and J 1 base, leaving 19 bases between the germline ends. CDR3 length: 15 amino acids. CDR3 in DNA: TGCAGTGCCGCCCCCCCTAGGGGGGGTTCCTACGAGCAGTACTTC. It translates to CSAAPPRGGSYEQYF.

The rearrangement uses TRBV16 and TRBJ1-2; D not resolved. The germline V gene has CDR1 KGHSY and CDR2 FQNENV. This CDR3 has 15 residues. Between the trimmed V and J ends, which lost 2 bases and 5 bases, there was a span of 15 bases. CDR3 nucleotides: TGTGCCAGCAGCCAAGGGTTTACGGGCCCTTATGGCTACACCTTC. Its translation: CASSQGFTGPYGYTF.

The genes are TRBV3-1 and TRBJ1-3; D is unresolved. The V and J ends lost 2 bases and 2 bases respectively, with 10 bases between them. CDR1 and CDR2 from the germline V gene are LGHDT and YNNKEL (reference sequence). The CDR3 is 15 amino acids. This chain's CDR3 is CASSQFRAAGNTIYF. The DNA for the CDR3 is TGTGCCAGCAGCCAATTTCGGGCGGCTGGAAACACCATATATTTT.

The sample holds many counts of this clonotype. The V and J genes are TRBV7-9 and TRBJ2-3; tentatively, D is TRBD1 or TRBD2 (5 bases each). CDR1 and CDR2 (germline): SEHNR, FQNEAQ (reference sequence). Trimming took 5 bases from V and 5 from J, leaving 26 bases between them. This CDR3 is built from 18 residues. CDR3 residues: CASSGDPNPERSIDTQYF. The DNA for the CDR3 is TGTGCCAGCAGCGGGGACCCCAACCCTGAGAGAAGTATAGATACGCAGTATTTT.